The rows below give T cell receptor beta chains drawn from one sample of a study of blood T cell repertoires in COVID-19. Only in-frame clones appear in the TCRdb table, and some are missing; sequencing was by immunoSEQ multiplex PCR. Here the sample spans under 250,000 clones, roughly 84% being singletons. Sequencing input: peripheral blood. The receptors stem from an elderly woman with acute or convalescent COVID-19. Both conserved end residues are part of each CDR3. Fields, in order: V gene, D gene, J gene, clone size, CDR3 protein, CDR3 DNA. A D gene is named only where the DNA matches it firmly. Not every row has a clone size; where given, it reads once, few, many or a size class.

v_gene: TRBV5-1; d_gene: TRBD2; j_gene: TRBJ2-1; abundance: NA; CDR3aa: CASSSGLAGAYNEQFF; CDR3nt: TGCGCCAGCAGCTCCGGACTAGCGGGGGCATACAATGAGCAGTTCTTC
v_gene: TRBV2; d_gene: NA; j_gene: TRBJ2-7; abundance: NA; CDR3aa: CASSEIGVLSYEQYF; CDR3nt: TGTGCCAGCAGTGAAATAGGGGTTCTTTCCTACGAGCAGTACTTC
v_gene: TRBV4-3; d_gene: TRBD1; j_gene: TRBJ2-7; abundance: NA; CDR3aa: CASSQDWGQGNNEQYF; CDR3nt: TGCGCCAGCAGCCAAGATTGGGGACAGGGGAATAACGAGCAGTACTTC
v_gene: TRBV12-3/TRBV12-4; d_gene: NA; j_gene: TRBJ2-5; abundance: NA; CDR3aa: CASSFGGTETQYF; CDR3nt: TGTGCCAGCAGTTTCGGGGGTACTGAGACCCAGTACTTC
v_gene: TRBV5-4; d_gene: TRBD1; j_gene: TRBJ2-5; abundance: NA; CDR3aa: CASSGASGTGGTETQYF; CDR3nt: TGTGCCAGCAGCGGAGCCTCCGGGACAGGGGGCACGGAGACCCAGTACTTC
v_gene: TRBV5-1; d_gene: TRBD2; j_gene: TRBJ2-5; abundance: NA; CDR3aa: CASSLVGSGGSGETQYF; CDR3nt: TGCGCCAGCAGCTTGGTTGGTAGCGGGGGGTCGGGAGAGACCCAGTACTTC
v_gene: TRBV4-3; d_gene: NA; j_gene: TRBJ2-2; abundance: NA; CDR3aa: CASSQRTSQGTGELFF; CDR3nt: TGCGCCAGCAGCCAACGGACATCTCAGGGGACCGGGGAGCTGTTTTTT
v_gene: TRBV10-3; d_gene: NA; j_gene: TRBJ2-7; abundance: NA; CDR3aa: CAISGSGRGDSYEQYF; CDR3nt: TGTGCCATCAGTGGATCCGGCAGGGGGGACTCCTACGAGCAGTACTTC
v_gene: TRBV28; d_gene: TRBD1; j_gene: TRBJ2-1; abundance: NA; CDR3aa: CASSSGRRGLGNEQFF; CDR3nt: TGTGCCAGCAGTTCTGGGCGAAGGGGGCTAGGCAATGAGCAGTTCTTC
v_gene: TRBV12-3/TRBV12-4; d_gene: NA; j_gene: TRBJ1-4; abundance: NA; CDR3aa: CASTLQGRELFF; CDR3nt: TGTGCCAGCACCCTACAGGGTCGGGAACTGTTTTTT
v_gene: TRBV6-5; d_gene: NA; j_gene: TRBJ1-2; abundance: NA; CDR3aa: CASRVPGEVQGYTF; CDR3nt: TGTGCCAGCAGGGTTCCTGGAGAGGTCCAAGGCTACACCTTC
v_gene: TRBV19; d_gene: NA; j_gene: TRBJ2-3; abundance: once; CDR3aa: CASSIGGGPADTQYF; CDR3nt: TGTGCCAGTAGTATTGGGGGGGGGCCGGCAGATACGCAGTATTTT
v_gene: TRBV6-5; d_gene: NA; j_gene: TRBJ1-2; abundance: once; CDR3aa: CASSPSRVNYGYTF; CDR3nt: TGTGCCAGCAGCCCGTCGAGGGTTAACTATGGCTACACCTTC
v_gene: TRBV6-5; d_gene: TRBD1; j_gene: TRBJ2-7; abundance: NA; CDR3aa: CASRGQGRYEQYF; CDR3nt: TGTGCCAGCAGGGGACAGGGTAGGTACGAGCAGTACTTC
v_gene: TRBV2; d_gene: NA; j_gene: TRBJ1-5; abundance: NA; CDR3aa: CASSWTPGSNQPQHF; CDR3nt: TGTGCCAGCAGTTGGACACCCGGAAGCAATCAGCCCCAGCATTTT
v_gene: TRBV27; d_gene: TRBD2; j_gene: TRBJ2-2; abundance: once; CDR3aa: CASSSRGGAMPGELFF; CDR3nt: TGTGCCAGCAGTTCTCGCGGGGGGGCGATGCCCGGGGAGCTGTTTTTT
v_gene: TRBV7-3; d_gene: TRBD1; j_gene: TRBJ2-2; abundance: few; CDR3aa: CASSWVTGGPGELFF; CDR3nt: TGTGCCAGCAGCTGGGTAACAGGGGGCCCCGGGGAGCTGTTTTTT
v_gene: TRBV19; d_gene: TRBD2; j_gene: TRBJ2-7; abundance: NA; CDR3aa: CASSPLGGEQYF; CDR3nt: TGTGCCAGTAGTCCCCTCGGGGGGGAGCAGTACTTC
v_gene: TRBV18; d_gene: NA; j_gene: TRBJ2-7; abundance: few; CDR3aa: CASSPPNSYEQYF; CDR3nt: TGTGCCAGCTCACCACCGAACAGCTACGAGCAGTACTTC
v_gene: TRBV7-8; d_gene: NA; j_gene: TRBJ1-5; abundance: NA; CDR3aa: CASSLGRGGNQPQHF; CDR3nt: TGTGCCAGCAGCTTAGGCCGGGGTGGGAATCAGCCCCAGCATTTT
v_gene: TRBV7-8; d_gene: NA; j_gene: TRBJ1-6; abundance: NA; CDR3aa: CASSRDISQGAYSPLHF; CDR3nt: TGTGCCAGCAGCCGAGATATCAGTCAAGGGGCTTATTCACCCCTCCACTTT
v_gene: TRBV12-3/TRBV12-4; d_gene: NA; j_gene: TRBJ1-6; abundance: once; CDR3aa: CASAQVYNSPLHF; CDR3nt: TGTGCCAGTGCCCAGGTTTATAATTCACCCCTCCACTTT
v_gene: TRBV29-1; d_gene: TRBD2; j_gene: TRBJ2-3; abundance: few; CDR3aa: CSVLGLAGGPDTQYF; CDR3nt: TGCAGCGTCCTCGGACTAGCGGGGGGTCCAGATACGCAGTATTTT
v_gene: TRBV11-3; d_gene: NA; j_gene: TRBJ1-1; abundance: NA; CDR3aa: CASSSVLTGYTEAFF; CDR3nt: TGTGCCAGCAGCTCCGTTTTAACAGGGTACACTGAAGCTTTCTTT
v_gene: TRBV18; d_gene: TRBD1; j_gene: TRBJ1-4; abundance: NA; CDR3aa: CASSIDRANEKLFF; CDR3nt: TGTGCCAGCTCAATCGACAGGGCCAATGAAAAACTGTTTTTT
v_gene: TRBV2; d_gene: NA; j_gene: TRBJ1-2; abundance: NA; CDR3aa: CASSERKQSGYTF; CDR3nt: TGTGCCAGCAGTGAAAGGAAACAGAGTGGCTACACCTTC
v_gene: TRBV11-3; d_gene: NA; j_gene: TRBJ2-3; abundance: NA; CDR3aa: CASSLWGPERRTDTQYF; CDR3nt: TGTGCCAGCAGCCTCTGGGGGCCGGAACGTCGCACAGATACGCAGTATTTT
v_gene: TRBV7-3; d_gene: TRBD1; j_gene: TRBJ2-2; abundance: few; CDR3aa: CASSPTTGADGELFF; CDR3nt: TGTGCCAGCAGCCCTACAACAGGGGCTGACGGGGAGCTGTTTTTT
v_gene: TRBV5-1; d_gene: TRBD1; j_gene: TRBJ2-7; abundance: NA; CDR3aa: CASSGTGQSRDEQYF; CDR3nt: TGCGCCAGCAGCGGTACGGGACAGAGTAGGGACGAGCAGTACTTC
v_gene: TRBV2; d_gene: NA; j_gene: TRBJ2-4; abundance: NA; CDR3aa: CASSEGGHPKDIQYF; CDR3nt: TGTGCCAGCAGTGAAGGGGGACACCCTAAGGACATTCAGTACTTC
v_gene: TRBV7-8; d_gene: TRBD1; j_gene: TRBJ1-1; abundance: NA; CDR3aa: CASRRRQGGLAEAFF; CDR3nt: TGTGCCAGCAGACGCAGACAGGGAGGTCTCGCTGAAGCTTTCTTT
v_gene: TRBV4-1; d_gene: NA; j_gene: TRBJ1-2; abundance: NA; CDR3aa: CASSLFEGVAGYTF; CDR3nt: TGCGCCAGCAGCCTTTTTGAAGGGGTGGCTGGCTACACCTTC
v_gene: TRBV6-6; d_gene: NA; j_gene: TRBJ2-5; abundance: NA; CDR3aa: CASRGTPRETQYF; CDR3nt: TGTGCCAGCAGAGGGACACCTCGTGAGACCCAGTACTTC
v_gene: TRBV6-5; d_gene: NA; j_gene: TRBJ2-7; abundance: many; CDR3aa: CASRTTGRGYEQYF; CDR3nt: TGTGCCAGCAGGACCACAGGAAGAGGCTACGAGCAGTACTTC
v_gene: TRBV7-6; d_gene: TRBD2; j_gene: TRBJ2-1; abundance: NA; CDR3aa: CASSPSGQPYNEQFF; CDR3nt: TGTGCCAGCAGCCCTAGCGGACAACCTTACAATGAGCAGTTCTTC
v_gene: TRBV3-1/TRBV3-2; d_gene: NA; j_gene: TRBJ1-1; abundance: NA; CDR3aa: CASRLTQGFNTEAFF; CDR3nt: TGTGCCAGCAGGCTGACCCAGGGGTTCAACACTGAAGCTTTCTTT
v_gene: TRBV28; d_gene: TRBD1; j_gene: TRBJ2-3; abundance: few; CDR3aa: CASSSGTGIDTQYF; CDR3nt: TGTGCCAGCAGTTCAGGGACAGGAATAGATACGCAGTATTTT
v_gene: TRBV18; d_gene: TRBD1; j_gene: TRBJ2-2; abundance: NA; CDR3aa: CASSPLQGANTGELFF; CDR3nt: TGTGCCAGCTCACCGCTACAGGGGGCGAACACCGGGGAGCTGTTTTTT
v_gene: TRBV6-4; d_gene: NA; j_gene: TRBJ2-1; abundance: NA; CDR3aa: CASSFRGGNNEQFF; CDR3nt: TGTGCCAGCAGTTTTAGGGGGGGTAACAATGAGCAGTTCTTC
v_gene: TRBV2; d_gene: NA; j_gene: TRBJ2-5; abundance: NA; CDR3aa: CASSLGGPQETQYF; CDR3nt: TGTGCCAGCAGTCTGGGGGGGCCCCAAGAGACCCAGTACTTC
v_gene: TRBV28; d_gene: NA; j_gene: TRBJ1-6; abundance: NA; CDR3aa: CASYTGGGKSPLHF; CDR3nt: TGTGCCAGCTATACGGGAGGGGGTAAATCACCCCTCCACTTT
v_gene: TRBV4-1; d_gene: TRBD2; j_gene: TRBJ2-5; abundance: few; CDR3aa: CASSLRLAGKQETQYF; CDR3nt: TGCGCCAGCAGCCTTCGACTAGCGGGAAAACAAGAGACCCAGTACTTC
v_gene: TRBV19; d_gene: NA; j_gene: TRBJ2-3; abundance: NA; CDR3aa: CASSIWGETGGTDTQYF; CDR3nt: TGTGCCAGTAGTATATGGGGGGAAACAGGGGGCACAGATACGCAGTATTTT
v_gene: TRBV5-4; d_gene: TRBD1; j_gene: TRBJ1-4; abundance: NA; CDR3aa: CASSSPQGDEKLFF; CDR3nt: TGTGCCAGCAGCTCCCCCCAGGGGGATGAAAAACTGTTTTTT
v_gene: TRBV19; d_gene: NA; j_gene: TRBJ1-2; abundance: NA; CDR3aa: CASSGTIGYTF; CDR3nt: TGTGCCAGTAGCGGGACAATCGGCTACACCTTC
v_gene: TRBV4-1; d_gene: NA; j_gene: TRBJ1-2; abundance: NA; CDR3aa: CASSHSGRPGYGYTF; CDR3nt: TGCGCCAGCAGCCACTCAGGGAGGCCGGGTTATGGCTACACCTTC
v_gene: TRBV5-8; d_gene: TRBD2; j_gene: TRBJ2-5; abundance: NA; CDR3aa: CASSVGTSGEQETQYF; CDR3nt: TGTGCCAGCAGCGTGGGGACTAGCGGGGAACAAGAGACCCAGTACTTC